The 10 T cell receptor beta chains given below trace back to one sample, sequenced in a study of OX40 agonist ivuxolimab in advanced cancers. TCRdb's table, derived via immunoSEQ multiplex PCR, lists solely in-frame clones and lacks some. The sample comprises approximately 78,000 clones, 88% of which are singletons, and roughly 1% rests with the top ten. Sample: CD4+ or CD8+ T cells sorted from blood, taken in a trial of the OX40 agonist ivuxolimab. The receptors originated from an adult with an advanced solid tumor such as melanoma, head and neck, liver or kidney cancer.

The chain joins TRBV27 to TRBJ2-2; tentatively, D is TRBD2 (6 bases). Between the trimmed V and J ends, which lost 2 bases and 7 bases, there was a span of 17 bases. Germline lookup yields CDR1 MNHEY and CDR2 SMNVEV (reference sequence). This CDR3 has 16 residues. The CDR3 nucleotides read TGTGCCAGCAGTTTAGGAGGGCCCCAACGGGGCGGGGAGCTGTTTTTT. Protein product: CASSLGGPQRGGELFF.

In this sample, this clone turned up a few times. The chain combines TRBV28 with TRBJ1-2; D unclear. The CDR3 loop spans 12 amino acids. V was trimmed by 5 bases and J by 7 bases, leaving 11 bases between them. Germline V gives CDR1 MDHEN, CDR2 SYDVKM. Here the CDR3 DNA reads TGTGCCAGCAGTCAGCCGACGGGTGGCTACACCTTC. This translates into CASSQPTGGYTF.

The chain recombines TRBV10-3 with TRBJ2-3, with a possible D match to TRBD2 (5 bases). Germline V gene data show CDR1 as ENHRY and CDR2 as SYGVKD. This CDR3 region has 14 residues. The germline V and J ends were trimmed by 8 bases and 1 base, with 13 bases remaining between them. This CDR3 reads CAIRRAQGTDTQYF. The CDR3 DNA is TGTGCCATCCGGCGGGCCCAGGGCACAGATACGCAGTATTTT.

The chain employs TRBV19 and TRBJ1-5; D is unresolved. V lost 0 bases to trimming and J lost 5 bases, with 8 bases between them. CDR1 and CDR2 from the germline V gene are LNHDA and SQIVND (reference sequence). CDR3 length equals 14 residues. The CDR3 sequence: CASSIERRDQPQHF. CDR3 coding DNA: TGTGCCAGTAGTATAGAAAGGAGGGATCAGCCCCAGCATTTT.

This chain uses TRBV7-2 with TRBJ1-6, with TRBD1 identical over 8 bases. This CDR3 contains 17 residues. V lost 2 bases to trimming and J lost 8 bases; unmatched junction nucleotides: 11. Germline V gives CDR1 SGHTA, CDR2 FQGNSA. The chain's CDR3 is CASSLRGAQGADSPLHF. In nucleotides, the CDR3 is TGTGCCAGCAGCTTAAGGGGGGCCCAGGGGGCAGATTCACCCCTCCACTTT.

J is TRBJ2-2 and V is TRBV5-6; no reliable D call. The germline V gene encodes CDR1 SGHDT and CDR2 YYEEEE. Trimming removed 0 bases from V and 6 bases from J, with 12 bases in between. This CDR3 has 15 residues. The CDR3, as DNA: TGTGCCAGCAGCTTGGTTTTGCAGCAGGCCGGGGAGCTGTTTTTT. Protein product: CASSLVLQQAGELFF.

The chain links TRBV28 to TRBJ1-2; possibly TRBD1 for D (5 bases). Between the trimmed V and J ends, which lost 5 bases and 6 bases, there was a span of 16 bases. This CDR3 spans 14 amino acids. Germline CDR1 reads MDHEN; CDR2 reads SYDVKM. The CDR3 reads CASSPPGGGNGYTF. CDR3 bases: TGTGCCAGCAGTCCCCCGGGGGGGGGAAATGGCTACACCTTC.

The genes are TRBV9 and TRBJ1-2, with 7 bases identical to TRBD1. After removal of 3 bases from V and 7 bases from J, the junction contained 12 bases not matched to a gene. The V gene's germline CDR1 is SGDLS and CDR2 YYNGEE. This CDR3 region has 15 residues. CDR3: CASSASRGQYGGYTF. CDR3 bases: TGTGCCAGCAGCGCCAGTAGGGGACAGTATGGTGGCTACACCTTC. The variable domain in full, completed from reference TRBV9 and TRBJ1-2, reads DSGVTQTPKHLITATGQRVTLRCSPRSGDLSVYWYQQSLDQGLQFLIQYYNGEERAKGNILERFSAQQFPDLHSELNLSSLELGDSALYFCASSASRGQYGGYTFGSGTRLTVV.

The rearrangement uses TRBV6-5 and TRBJ1-2; 7 nucleotides align to TRBD1. Trimming took 0 bases from V and 5 from J; bases not matched to a gene: 6. Germline loops: CDR1 MNHEY, CDR2 SVGAGI. The CDR3 contains 15 residues. This CDR3 reads CASSYSRGTAYGYTF. DNA for the CDR3: TGTGCCAGCAGTTACTCAAGGGGGACAGCGTATGGCTACACCTTC.

V usage is TRBV5-6 and J usage is TRBJ1-2; perhaps TRBD1 as D (5 bases). Germline V lookup: CDR1 SGHDT, CDR2 YYEEEE. V shed 9 bases and J shed 1 base, with 10 bases lying between them. The CDR3 length is 12 residues. CDR3 DNA sequence: TGTGCCATCACCCAGGGTAACTATGGCTACACCTTC. Translated, it gives CAITQGNYGYTF.